These 23 T cell receptor beta chains were all obtained from the same sample, sequenced in a study of Graves' ophthalmopathy and Graves' hyperthyroidism. Amplification of TCR beta CDR3 regions used RNA transcripts. Second-round multiplex PCR came after first-round RT-PCR with HTBI primers. Each CDR3 protein gets one entry after TCRdb re-called the multiplex PCR reads with MiXCR. The repertoire holds 500,000 to 700,000 distinct CDR3 sequences, under 45% seen once, with roughly 4.5% in the top ten. What was sequenced was peripheral blood or thyroid tissue (not recorded which). The receptors were sampled from an adult man with Graves' hyperthyroidism.

The chain couples TRBV24-1 to TRBJ2-2; the D is unclear. The germline V gene has CDR1 KGHDR and CDR2 SFDVKD. V gave up 4 bases and J gave up 8 bases, with 10 bases separating them. The CDR3 is 13 residues long. The CDR3 DNA follows: TGTGCCACCAGTGACCGAGGTAGAGGGGAGCTGTTTTTT. Translation gives CATSDRGRGELFF.

This clonotype was detected ten times or more. The chain couples TRBV20-1 to TRBJ2-5, with 9 bases identical to TRBD2. This CDR3 contains 14 residues. The ends lost 3 bases at V and 4 bases at J; junction bases unmatched: 6. Germline V lookup: CDR1 DFQATT, CDR2 SNEGSKA (reference sequence). The CDR3 spells CSASLGTSLETQYF. Written as DNA, the CDR3 is TGCAGTGCTAGTCTGGGGACTAGCTTAGAGACCCAGTACTTC.

This clonotype was seen at least ten times. The V and J genes are TRBV3-1 and TRBJ2-5; 7 nucleotides agree with TRBD1. Germline V gene data show CDR1 as LGHDT and CDR2 as YNNKEL (reference sequence). V lost 3 bases and J lost 5; bases outside the gene matches: 9. The CDR3 length is 15 residues. In DNA form, the CDR3 reads TGTGCCAGCAGCCACGACAGGGCGACGTCGGAGACCCAGTACTTC. Amino acids: CASSHDRATSETQYF.

This clonotype was picked up many times. The V and J genes are TRBV7-9 and TRBJ1-4; D gene ambiguous. V was cut by 2 bases and J by 7 bases, with 11 bases left in between. Germline V lookup: CDR1 SEHNR, CDR2 FQNEAQ (reference sequence). The CDR3 sequence is 14 residues long. The CDR3 sequence: CASSLTRGPEKLFF. Written as DNA, the CDR3 is TGTGCCAGCAGCTTAACCCGGGGTCCTGAAAAACTGTTTTTT. Complete variable domain (other parts from reference TRBV7-9 and TRBJ1-4): DTGVSQNPRHKITKRGQNVTFRCDPISEHNRLYWYRQTLGQGPEFLTYFQNEAQLEKSRLLSDRFSAERPKGSFSTLEIQRTEQGDSAMYLCASSLTRGPEKLFFGSGTQLSVL.

This clonotype was counted at least ten times. The V call is TRBV14, the J call TRBJ2-5; possible D gene TRBD2, 6 bases. Trimming removed 1 base at V and 9 bases at J, with 12 bases between. In germline, CDR1 is SGHDN, CDR2 FVKESK. This CDR3 has 13 amino acids. The CDR3 reads CASSQAPGDAQYF. The CDR3 DNA is TGTGCCAGCAGCCAAGCCCCGGGAGATGCCCAGTACTTC.

The genes are TRBV6-2 or TRBV6-3 and TRBJ2-7; 8 nucleotides agree with TRBD2. Germline assignment: CDR1 MNHEY and CDR2 SVGEGT. With V trimmed by 5 bases and J by 5 bases, 5 bases remained unmatched. The CDR3 has 13 amino acids. CDR3 loop: CASSLSGINEQYF. The CDR3, as DNA: TGTGCCAGCAGTCTTAGCGGGATTAACGAGCAGTACTTC.

This clonotype has a count of ten or more. The V call is TRBV11-2, the J call TRBJ1-5; no firm D call. Trimming took 4 bases from V and 4 from J, leaving 14 bases between them. The CDR3 covers 15 residues. The germline gives CDR1 SGHAT, CDR2 FQNNGV. CDR3 nucleotides: TGTGCCAGCAGCTGGACGGCCAGCCCGAATCAGCCCCAGCATTTT. It is translated as CASSWTASPNQPQHF.

Comments on this clonotype: A much larger clone differs from this one at a single base, so this may be a read error. V is TRBV25-1 and J is TRBJ2-5; D remains unclear. This CDR3 is built from 15 residues. Trimming cost V 7 bases and J 2 bases, with 17 bases left between them. Germline V CDR1 and CDR2: MGHDK, SYGVNS. The CDR3 region is CASTPATKSQETQYF. The CDR3 DNA reads TGTGCCAGCACCCCGGCTACTAAGTCTCAAGAGACCCAGTACTTC.

This clonotype has a count of ten or more. This sequence joins TRBV19 and TRBJ1-2; D is unresolved. V was shortened by 3 bases and J by 13 bases, with 12 bases between the two germline ends. The V gene's germline CDR1 is LNHDA and CDR2 SQIVND (reference sequence). There are 11 residues in the CDR3. The CDR3: CASSIGPMLTF. The CDR3 DNA follows: TGTGCCAGTAGTATTGGTCCGATGCTCACCTTC. The complete variable domain, with remaining parts taken from reference TRBV19 and TRBJ1-2, reads DGGITQSPKYLFRKEGQNVTLSCEQNLNHDAMYWYRQDPGQGLRLIYYSQIVNDFQKGDIAEGYSVSREKKESFPLTVTSAQKNPTAFYLCASSIGPMLTFGSGTRLTVV.

This clonotype came up many times. The rearrangement links TRBV11-3 to TRBJ2-5; perhaps TRBD2 as D (5 bases). CDR1 and CDR2 from the germline V gene are SGHNT and YENEEA. V lost 5 bases to trimming and J lost 5 bases, with 15 bases between them. The CDR3 runs 14 residues. The DNA for the CDR3 is TGTGCCAGCAGCCGTGAGGGCCTTGGGGAGACCCAGTACTTC. Its translation: CASSREGLGETQYF.

This clonotype was seen a few times. A much more abundant neighbour one base away suggests this may be a read error. The chain uses TRBV20-1 and TRBJ1-2; tentatively, D is TRBD1 (5 bases). The CDR3 totals 14 residues. Germline lookup yields CDR1 DFQATT and CDR2 SNEGSKA (reference sequence). The chain's CDR3 is CSAPKAGRRYGHTF. In DNA form, the CDR3 reads TGCAGTGCCCCGAAGGCGGGACGCCGCTATGGCCACACCTTC.

This clonotype was seen at least ten times. J is TRBJ1-1 and V is TRBV29-1; TRBD1 aligns across 9 bases. Germline-derived CDR1 and CDR2 are SQVTM and ANQGSEA. The CDR3 has 13 residues. J gave up 1 base and V 6 bases, and 3 bases lay outside the gene matches. CDR3 DNA sequence: TGCAGCGTAAGGACAGGGGCGAACACTGAAGCTTTCTTT. Its translation: CSVRTGANTEAFF.

This clonotype was seen ten or more times. This rearrangement joins TRBV29-1 to TRBJ1-2; D is possibly TRBD1 (6 bases). Germline V lookup: CDR1 SQVTM, CDR2 ANQGSEA. V was cut by 3 bases and J by 5 bases, with 13 bases left in between. The CDR3 length is 13 residues. CDR3 region: CSVEWGRGYGYTF. CDR3 DNA sequence: TGCAGCGTTGAGTGGGGGCGCGGGTATGGCTACACCTTC.

Regarding this clonotype: A much bigger clone sits one base away, suggesting this may be a read error. The conserved final phenylalanine or tryptophan is absent from the CDR3, which likely points to a read error. J is TRBJ2-2 and V is TRBV2, with TRBD2 identical over 11 bases. The V segment lost 6 bases and the J segment 1 base; nucleotides outside the gene matches: 7. Germline V gene data show CDR1 as SNHLY and CDR2 as FYNNEI. The CDR3 totals 17 residues. The CDR3 nucleotides are TGTGCCAGCAGGGGGAATCTAGCGGGAGGGAACACCGGGGAGCTGTTTTAT. It encodes CASRGNLAGGNTGELFY.

This rearrangement joins TRBV7-9 to TRBJ2-3; 9 nucleotides align to TRBD2. The CDR3 length is 16 residues. Germline V CDR1 and CDR2: SEHNR, FQNEAQ (reference sequence). V shed 5 bases and J 0 bases; nucleotides not matched to a gene: 6. CDR3 sequence: CASSDTTSGSTDTQYF. CDR3 nucleotides: TGTGCCAGCAGCGACACGACTAGCGGAAGCACAGATACGCAGTATTTT.

This chain uses TRBV19 with TRBJ2-3, with 7 bases that match TRBD1. Losses at the gene ends were 8 bases for V and 4 bases for J; bases not matched to a gene: 9. CDR1 LNHDA and CDR2 SQIVND come from the germline V gene (reference sequence). This CDR3 is built from 14 residues. Here the CDR3 reads CASGVGGQADTQYF. CDR3 coding DNA: TGTGCCAGTGGGGTAGGGGGCCAGGCAGATACGCAGTATTTT.

This clonotype was recorded a few times. J is TRBJ1-1 and V is TRBV29-1, with D maybe TRBD1 (5 bases). Germline V gives CDR1 SQVTM, CDR2 ANQGSEA. The CDR3 totals 11 residues. V lost 7 bases to trimming and J lost 13 bases, with 19 bases between them. In nucleotides, the CDR3 is TGCAGCGCAGTTGGGGGAGTAGGAGATTTCTTT. This encodes CSAVGGVGDFF.

The chain carries TRBV19 and TRBJ2-7, with 9 bases fitting TRBD1. The CDR3 spans 15 residues. V was clipped by 1 base and J by 5 bases; unmatched bases: 6. Germline CDR1 is LNHDA and CDR2 is SQIVND (reference sequence). Written as DNA, the CDR3 is TGTGCCAGTAGTATAGGGGGGACAGGGACCGACGAGCAGTACTTC. Translation gives CASSIGGTGTDEQYF.

To note about this clonotype: This may be a read error, as it is one base from a much larger clone. The V and J genes are TRBV7-2 and TRBJ1-1; D unresolved. Germline loops: CDR1 SGHTA, CDR2 FQGNSA. CDR3 length: 12 amino acids. The CDR3 DNA follows: TGTGCCAGCAGCTACATCGGCACTGGAGCTTTCTTT. It is translated as CASSYIGTGAFF.

This clonotype was found many times. J is TRBJ2-5 and V is TRBV14; no firm D call. The germline V gene encodes CDR1 SGHDN and CDR2 FVKESK. There are 15 residues in the CDR3. Trimming removed 0 bases at V and 4 bases at J, with 12 bases between. In DNA, the CDR3 is TGTGCCAGCAGCCAAGATAATGGGGTTTCAGAGACCCAGTACTTC. Amino acids: CASSQDNGVSETQYF. The variable domain in full, with the rest retrieved from reference TRBV14 and TRBJ2-5, is EAGVTQFPSHSVIEKGQTVTLRCDPISGHDNLYWYRRVMGKEIKFLLHFVKESKQDESGMPNNRFLAERTGGTYSTLKVQPAELEDSGVYFCASSQDNGVSETQYFGPGTRLLVL.

J is TRBJ2-6 and V is TRBV7-8; no firm D call. CDR3 length: 17 residues. Deletions cut 1 base from V and 0 bases from J, with 10 bases between. CDR1 SGHVS and CDR2 FQNEAQ come from the germline V gene. CDR3 sequence reads: CASSLEAVYSGANVLTF. The CDR3 coding sequence is TGTGCCAGCAGCTTAGAGGCAGTCTACTCTGGGGCCAACGTCCTGACTTTC.

Comments on this clonotype: Just one base apart from a much larger clone, this may be a read error. The rearrangement joins TRBV7-8 to TRBJ1-1; D is unclear. CDR3 size: 13 residues. Germline CDR1 reads SGHVS; CDR2 reads FQNEAQ. The CDR3 spells CANSLLYAGEAFF. The CDR3 coding sequence is TGTGCCAACAGCTTGTTATATGCCGGTGAAGCTTTCTTT.

This clonotype was seen repeatedly, ten times or more. This rearrangement joins TRBV24-1 to TRBJ2-5, with TRBD1 matching over 7 bases. This CDR3 spans 15 amino acids. V shed 6 bases and J 2 bases; nucleotides not matched to a gene: 8. Per germline, CDR1 KGHDR and CDR2 SFDVKD. CDR3 nucleotide sequence: TGTGCCACCAGTTCCTCCGGGGACAGACAAGAGACCCAGTACTTC. Its translation: CATSSSGDRQETQYF.